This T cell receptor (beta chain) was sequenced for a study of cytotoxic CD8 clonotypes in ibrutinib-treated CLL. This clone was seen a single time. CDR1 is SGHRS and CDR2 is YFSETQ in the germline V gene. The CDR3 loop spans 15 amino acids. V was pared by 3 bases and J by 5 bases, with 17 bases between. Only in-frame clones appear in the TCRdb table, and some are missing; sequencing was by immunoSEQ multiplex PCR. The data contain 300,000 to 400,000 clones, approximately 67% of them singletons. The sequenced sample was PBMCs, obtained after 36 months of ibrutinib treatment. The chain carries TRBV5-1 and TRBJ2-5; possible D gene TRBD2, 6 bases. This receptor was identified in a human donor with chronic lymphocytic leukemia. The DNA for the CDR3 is TGCGCCAGCAGCTCCGGCGGGGCTATGTTTGAGACCCAGTACTTC. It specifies CASSSGGAMFETQYF.